These T cell receptor beta chains were read from a single sample in a study of OX40 agonist ivuxolimab in advanced cancers. Repertoires were generated with immunoSEQ multiplex PCR, while TCRdb's copy carries only in-frame clones and drops some. The table shows roughly 70,000 clones, with roughly 85% occurring only once. Sequenced here: CD4+ or CD8+ T cells sorted from blood, sampled in a trial of the OX40 agonist ivuxolimab. Receptor source: an adult with an advanced solid tumor such as melanoma, head and neck, liver or kidney cancer. Each CDR3 is given with its conserved first and last residue. Each record gives: clone size, D gene, V gene, J gene, CDR3 protein, CDR3 DNA. A D gene is named only where the DNA matches it firmly. Clone sizes are given selectively: once, few, many, or a class where the clone is expanded.

few,TRBD1,TRBV30,TRBJ2-2,CACTGTDSTGELFF,TGTGCCTGCACCGGGACAGACAGCACCGGGGAGCTGTTTTTT
-,TRBD1,TRBV9,TRBJ1-2,CASSVEQGAAGYTF,TGTGCCAGCAGCGTAGAACAGGGGGCCGCTGGCTACACCTTC
once,TRBD2,TRBV5-1,TRBJ2-7,CASSSLAGGSSYEQYF,TGCGCCAGCAGCTCTCTAGCGGGGGGGAGCTCCTACGAGCAGTACTTC
-,-,TRBV2,TRBJ1-5,CASSAWARDQPQHF,TGTGCCAGCAGTGCATGGGCCAGGGATCAGCCCCAGCATTTT
-,-,TRBV19,TRBJ1-5,CASSIAPDRSFNSNQPQHF,TGTGCCAGTAGTATAGCCCCCGACAGGAGCTTTAATAGCAATCAGCCCCAGCATTTT
-,TRBD2,TRBV5-6,TRBJ2-5,CASRRLAGQETQYF,TGTGCCAGCAGAAGACTAGCGGGCCAAGAGACCCAGTACTTC
-,-,TRBV6-5,TRBJ2-7,CASRNAGTAYYEQHF,TGTGCCAGCAGAAACGCCGGGACTGCATACTACGAGCAGCACTTC
-,-,TRBV28,TRBJ1-4,CASRTSGGGEKLFF,TGTGCCAGCAGAACGTCCGGGGGCGGTGAAAAACTGTTTTTT
-,-,TRBV2,TRBJ1-1,CASSPRATEAFF,TGTGCCAGCAGTCCCCGGGCCACTGAAGCTTTCTTT
once,-,TRBV2,TRBJ1-2,CASSLGNLLYGYTF,TGTGCCAGCAGTCTTGGGAATTTGCTTTATGGCTACACCTTC
-,-,TRBV27,TRBJ1-5,CASSLSHSRGLNQPQHF,TGTGCCAGCAGTTTATCCCATTCGAGGGGCCTTAATCAGCCCCAGCATTTT
once,TRBD2,TRBV5-4,TRBJ2-1,CASSPTWGAGDYNEQFF,TGTGCCAGCAGCCCCACTTGGGGCGCGGGGGACTACAATGAGCAGTTCTTC
once,TRBD1,TRBV4-2,TRBJ2-2,CASSQTRDRDRTGELFF,TGTGCCAGCAGCCAGACCCGGGACAGGGATCGCACCGGGGAGCTGTTTTTT
-,TRBD2,TRBV7-2,TRBJ2-2,CASSLGSSGNTGELFF,TGTGCCAGCAGCTTAGGTTCTAGCGGGAACACCGGGGAGCTGTTTTTT
-,TRBD1,TRBV5-1,TRBJ2-5,CASSPRPGQQLYQETQYF,TGCGCCAGCAGCCCCCGGCCGGGACAGCAACTATACCAAGAGACCCAGTACTTC
few,TRBD1,TRBV19,TRBJ1-2,CASRRDRASGYTF,TGTGCCAGTAGGAGGGACAGGGCGAGCGGCTACACCTTC
few,-,TRBV29-1,TRBJ2-3,CSVDPGTDTQYF,TGCAGCGTTGACCCAGGGACAGATACGCAGTATTTT
-,-,TRBV7-3,TRBJ2-3,CASSPGTGLTDTQYF,TGTGCCAGCAGCCCTGGAACAGGGCTGACAGATACGCAGTATTTT
-,TRBD1,TRBV6-5,TRBJ1-2,CASSESWDSYGYTF,TGTGCCAGCAGTGAATCTTGGGACAGCTATGGCTACACCTTC
-,-,TRBV7-9,TRBJ2-5,CASSLAVGVGTQYF,TGTGCCAGCAGCTTAGCGGTAGGGGTAGGGACCCAGTACTTC
few,TRBD1,TRBV6-1,TRBJ2-7,CASRATDRGAEQYF,TGTGCCAGCAGAGCGACCGACAGGGGAGCCGAGCAGTACTTC
-,-,TRBV18,TRBJ1-5,CASSASGELNQPQHF,TGTGCCAGCTCTGCGTCCGGGGAACTCAATCAGCCCCAGCATTTT
once,-,TRBV28,TRBJ1-3,CASSLAGRLSGNTIYF,TGTGCCAGCAGTTTAGCCGGACGCCTCTCTGGAAACACCATATATTTT
-,-,TRBV6-6,TRBJ2-1,CASSEEVRSYNEQFF,TGTGCCAGCAGTGAGGAAGTAAGATCCTACAATGAGCAGTTCTTC
-,-,TRBV30,TRBJ1-2,CAWSVLGGYTF,TGTGCCTGGAGTGTGCTTGGGGGCTACACCTTC
-,TRBD1,TRBV11-1,TRBJ2-1,CASSFSGQTIYNEQFF,TGTGCCAGCAGCTTTTCGGGACAGACGATTTACAATGAGCAGTTCTTC
-,-,TRBV6-5,TRBJ1-5,CASSYDGTANQPQHF,TGTGCCAGCAGTTACGACGGCACAGCGAATCAGCCCCAGCATTTT
-,-,TRBV7-9,TRBJ1-2,CASSLMEQTYGYTF,TGTGCCAGCAGCTTAATGGAACAAACCTATGGCTACACCTTC
-,-,TRBV5-1,TRBJ2-7,CASSLRGGSSPEQYF,TGCGCCAGCAGCTTGAGGGGGGGAAGTAGCCCCGAGCAGTACTTC
few,-,TRBV11-1,TRBJ1-2,CASSLDRSYGYTF,TGTGCCAGCAGCTTAGATAGGAGCTATGGCTACACCTTC
-,-,TRBV2,TRBJ1-5,CASSTGFRGNQPQHF,TGTGCCAGCAGTACAGGGTTCCGCGGCAATCAGCCCCAGCATTTT
few,-,TRBV11-3,TRBJ2-7,CASSLVRRSYEQYF,TGTGCCAGCAGCTTAGTCCGTCGCTCATACGAGCAGTACTTC
-,-,TRBV9,TRBJ1-3,CASSVQGRERTIYF,TGTGCCAGCAGCGTCCAGGGACGGGAAAGGACCATATATTTT
once,-,TRBV30,TRBJ1-1,CAWMSPGAEAFF,TGTGCCTGGATGAGCCCGGGCGCTGAAGCTTTCTTT
-,-,TRBV19,TRBJ2-7,CASSTKGTVVSYEQYF,TGTGCCAGTAGCACGAAAGGGACCGTGGTCTCCTACGAGCAGTACTTC
-,-,TRBV29-1,TRBJ2-7,CSVALPGSSYEQYF,TGCAGCGTTGCCCTCCCCGGGTCCTCCTACGAGCAGTACTTC
-,TRBD1,TRBV19,TRBJ1-2,CASSIPRTGGQIGYGYTF,TGTGCCAGTAGTATACCTAGGACAGGGGGTCAAATCGGTTATGGCTACACCTTC
few,TRBD1,TRBV10-3,TRBJ2-3,CAISRGGQGTDTQYF,TGTGCCATCTCGAGGGGTGGACAGGGCACAGATACGCAGTATTTT
-,TRBD2,TRBV7-8,TRBJ2-1,CASSPLLAGGPTERPYNEQFF,TGTGCCAGCAGCCCTCTTTTAGCGGGAGGCCCTACCGAGAGACCCTACAATGAGCAGTTCTTC
-,-,TRBV6-6,TRBJ2-1,CASSYSETPSYNEQFF,TGTGCCAGCAGTTACAGCGAGACCCCTAGCTACAATGAGCAGTTCTTC
-,-,TRBV11-1,TRBJ1-2,CASSSGSYGYTF,TGTGCCAGCAGTTCCGGAAGCTATGGCTACACCTTC
-,TRBD2,TRBV5-4,TRBJ2-5,CASSLGPITREQYF,TGTGCCAGCAGCTTGGGACCTATAACGCGGGAGCAGTACTTC
-,-,TRBV2,TRBJ1-1,CASNPILLNTEAFF,TGTGCCAGCAATCCCATTCTCCTGAACACTGAAGCTTTCTTT
-,TRBD1,TRBV11-3,TRBJ2-7,CASSAHPWDRTSYEQYF,TGTGCCAGCAGCGCTCACCCCTGGGACAGGACCTCCTACGAGCAGTACTTC
-,TRBD1,TRBV5-4,TRBJ1-1,CASSTGTAEAFF,TGTGCCAGCAGCACTGGGACAGCCGAAGCTTTCTTT
-,-,TRBV5-4,TRBJ1-2,CASSQYRESYGYTF,TGTGCCAGCAGCCAATACAGGGAATCCTATGGCTACACCTTC
-,-,TRBV6-6,TRBJ2-3,CASSYPGTDTQYF,TGTGCCAGCAGTTACCCCGGGACAGATACGCAGTATTTT
-,-,TRBV6-5,TRBJ1-2,CASTRGYGYTF,TGTGCCAGCACTAGGGGGTATGGCTACACCTTC
-,TRBD1,TRBV4-1,TRBJ1-2,CASSQVPTGNYGYTF,TGCGCCAGCAGCCAAGTACCGACAGGGAACTATGGCTACACCTTC
-,-,TRBV27,TRBJ1-5,CASNLWGSNQPQHF,TGTGCCAGCAATTTATGGGGTAGCAATCAGCCCCAGCATTTT
-,-,TRBV7-2,TRBJ2-6,CASGQTSGANVLTF,TGTGCCAGCGGACAAACTTCTGGGGCCAACGTCCTGACTTTC
-,-,TRBV6-5,TRBJ2-3,CASSYRALGSTDTQYF,TGTGCCAGCAGTTACCGGGCGTTGGGGAGCACAGATACGCAGTATTTT
-,-,TRBV11-2,TRBJ2-5,CASSLAGGRETQYF,TGTGCCAGCAGCTTAGCCGGGGGACGGGAGACCCAGTACTTC
-,TRBD2,TRBV30,TRBJ2-1,CAWTPLGGGANEQFF,TGTGCCTGGACCCCTCTGGGCGGGGGGGCCAATGAGCAGTTCTTC
-,TRBD1,TRBV19,TRBJ1-1,CASRSRGGGNTEAFF,TGTGCCAGTCGATCGAGAGGGGGCGGGAACACTGAAGCTTTCTTT
-,-,TRBV4-1,TRBJ1-2,CASSQEGRGNGYTF,TGCGCCAGCAGCCAAGAAGGCAGGGGTAATGGCTACACCTTC
few,TRBD1,TRBV5-4,TRBJ2-7,CASSSPPGQGAFEQYF,TGTGCCAGCAGCTCCCCTCCGGGACAGGGGGCGTTCGAGCAGTACTTC
-,-,TRBV18,TRBJ2-4,CASSPLPRDENIQYF,TGTGCCAGCTCACCACTACCGAGGGATGAAAACATTCAGTACTTC